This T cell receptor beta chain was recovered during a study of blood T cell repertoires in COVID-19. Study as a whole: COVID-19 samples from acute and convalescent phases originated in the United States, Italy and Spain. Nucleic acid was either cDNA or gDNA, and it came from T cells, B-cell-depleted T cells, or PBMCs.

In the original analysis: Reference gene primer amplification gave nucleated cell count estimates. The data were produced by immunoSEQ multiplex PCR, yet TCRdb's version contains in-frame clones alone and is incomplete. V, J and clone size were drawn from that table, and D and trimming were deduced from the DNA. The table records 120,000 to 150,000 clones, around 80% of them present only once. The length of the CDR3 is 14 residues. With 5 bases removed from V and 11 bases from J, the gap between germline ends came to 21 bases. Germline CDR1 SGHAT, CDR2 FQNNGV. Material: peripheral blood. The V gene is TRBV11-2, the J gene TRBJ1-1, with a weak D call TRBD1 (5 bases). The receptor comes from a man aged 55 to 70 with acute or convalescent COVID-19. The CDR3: CASSPGGTSAWAFF. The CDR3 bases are TGTGCCAGCAGCCCGGGGGGAACCTCTGCTTGGGCTTTCTTT. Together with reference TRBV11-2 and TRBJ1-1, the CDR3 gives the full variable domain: EAGVAQSPRYKIIEKRQSVAFWCNPISGHATLYWYQQILGQGPKLLIQFQNNGVVDDSQLPKDRFSAERLKGVDSTLKIQPAKLEDSAVYLCASSPGGTSAWAFFGQGTRLTVV.